This entry lists 27 T cell receptor beta chains sequenced from one sample in a study of T-cell reconstitution after alpha-beta-depleted transplantation in children. This sample's TCRbeta library carried unique molecular identifier barcodes. TCRdb fed the PCR reads into MiXCR, producing one record per CDR3 protein. The data hold a few hundred thousand distinct CDR3 sequences, with 10% observed a single time. The sequenced sample was PBMCs from the stem cell graft donor, obtained from the stem cell graft. The receptors shown here come from a human donor who donated a stem cell graft to a child with acute lymphoblastic leukemia.

The sample holds a few counts of this clonotype. The chain links TRBV20-1 to TRBJ1-5; D might be TRBD1 (6 bases). The V and J ends lost 1 base and 6 bases respectively, with 19 bases between them. Germline V gives CDR1 DFQATT, CDR2 SNEGSKA (reference sequence). There are 16 residues in the CDR3. Here the CDR3 reads CSARAGGAQEGQPQHF. Here the CDR3 DNA reads TGCAGTGCTAGAGCGGGGGGGGCGCAGGAGGGTCAGCCCCAGCATTTT.

V is TRBV12-3 or TRBV12-4 and J is TRBJ2-2; D not resolved. V was trimmed by 6 bases and J by 4 bases, leaving 6 bases between them. This CDR3 is built from 12 residues. CDR3 DNA sequence: TGTGCCAGCAGACGGACCACCGGGGAGCTGTTTTTT. Amino acids: CASRRTTGELFF.

There are many counts of this clonotype. The chain couples TRBV7-3 to TRBJ2-3; D possibly corresponds to TRBD2 (6 bases). V lost 5 bases and J lost 0, with 12 bases in between. The CDR3 loop spans 15 amino acids. Germline assignment: CDR1 SGHTA and CDR2 FQGTGA. The CDR3 sequence is CASSAYSGSTDTQYF. DNA of the CDR3: TGTGCCAGCAGCGCCTATAGCGGCAGCACAGATACGCAGTATTTT. The entire variable domain, with the rest obtained from reference TRBV7-3 and TRBJ2-3, is as follows: GAGVSQTPSNKVTEKGKYVELRCDPISGHTALYWYRQSLGQGPEFLIYFQGTGAADDSGLPNDRFFAVRPEGSVSTLKIQRTERGDSAVYLCASSAYSGSTDTQYFGPGTRLTVL.

This clonotype turned up a few times. The chain couples TRBV15 to TRBJ2-1; 8 bases are shared with TRBD1. The ends lost 0 bases at V and 7 bases at J; junction bases unmatched: 8. Germline loops: CDR1 LNHNV, CDR2 YYDKDF (reference sequence). This CDR3 has 16 amino acids. In DNA form, the CDR3 reads TGTGCCACCAGCAGAGATCGGCCCAGGGGGCTGAATGAGCAGTTCTTC. Translation gives CATSRDRPRGLNEQFF.

The V gene is TRBV5-1, the J gene TRBJ1-2; 8 positions agree with TRBD1. Unmatched junction bases numbered 4, after V lost 3 bases and J lost 6 bases. This CDR3 region has 13 residues. CDR1 and CDR2 from the germline V gene are SGHRS and YFSETQ. The CDR3 coding sequence is TGCGCCAGCAGCTACGACAGGGGAGATGGCTACACCTTC. It yields the protein CASSYDRGDGYTF.

J is TRBJ2-1 and V is TRBV5-5; 12 positions agree with TRBD2. V lost 3 bases to trimming and J lost 8 bases; unmatched junction nucleotides: 9. CDR3 length: 16 residues. Germline CDR1 and CDR2: SGHKS and YYEKEE (reference sequence). CDR3: CASSSQGLAGRDEQFF. The CDR3 nucleotides are TGTGCCAGCAGCTCCCAAGGACTAGCGGGAAGGGATGAGCAGTTCTTC. Variable domain in full (rest from reference TRBV5-5 and TRBJ2-1): DAGVTQSPTHLIKTRGQQVTLRCSPISGHKSVSWYQQVLGQGPQFIFQYYEKEERGRGNFPDRFSARQFPNYSSELNVNALLLGDSALYLCASSSQGLAGRDEQFFGPGTRLTVL.

The genes are TRBV20-1 and TRBJ2-1; the D gene is possibly TRBD2 (7 bases). The CDR3 runs 15 residues. Trimming cost V 0 bases and J 9 bases, with 18 bases left between them. CDR1 is DFQATT, CDR2 SNEGSKA, per germline (reference sequence). The CDR3 sequence: CSARDRGDYFPEQFF. The CDR3 nucleotides read TGCAGTGCTAGAGATAGGGGGGACTATTTTCCTGAGCAGTTCTTC.

The table lists this clonotype with many counts. This chain connects TRBV5-1 to TRBJ2-1; 9 nucleotides align to TRBD1. V dropped 4 bases and J dropped 8; count of bases not matched to a gene: 7. The germline gives CDR1 SGHRS, CDR2 YFSETQ. The CDR3 runs to 14 residues. The CDR3, as DNA: TGCGCCAGCAGCAGGGGACAGGGATCCGATGAGCAGTTCTTC. Residues: CASSRGQGSDEQFF.

The sample holds a few counts of this clonotype. The chain employs TRBV7-9 and TRBJ2-3; D may be TRBD2 (6 bases). With 6 bases removed from V and 6 bases from J, the gap between germline ends came to 16 bases. The CDR3 is 14 residues long. Germline lookup yields CDR1 SEHNR and CDR2 FQNEAQ (reference sequence). CDR3 in amino acids: CASSLSGFSDTQYF. Here the CDR3 DNA reads TGTGCCAGCAGTCTCAGCGGGTTCAGTGATACGCAGTATTTT.

CDR3 sequence reads: CASSPKSPADTQYF. The CDR3 region has the DNA TGTGCCAGCAGCCCCAAGAGTCCCGCAGATACGCAGTATTTT. This rearrangement joins TRBV7-9 to TRBJ2-3; D is ambiguous. The CDR3 has 14 amino acids. V shed 5 bases and J shed 4 bases, with 13 bases lying between them. Per the germline V gene, CDR1 is SEHNR and CDR2 is FQNEAQ (reference sequence).

The CDR3: CASSYLGSEAFF. Here the CDR3 DNA reads TGTGCCAGCAGTTACCTGGGCTCCGAAGCTTTCTTT. This sequence joins TRBV6-2 or TRBV6-3 and TRBJ1-1; D is unclear. Germline CDR1 MNHEY, CDR2 SVGEGT. V was clipped by 2 bases and J by 8 bases, with 9 bases between them. The CDR3 length is 12 residues.

This chain connects TRBV3-1 to TRBJ2-4, with D maybe TRBD1 (6 bases). V shed 4 bases and J shed 8 bases, with 15 bases lying between them. CDR3 length: 14 amino acids. Germline CDR1 reads LGHDT; CDR2 reads YNNKEL (reference sequence). The CDR3 region has the DNA TGTGCCAGCAGCCCAGTAGGGGGTACGGACATTCAGTACTTC. It translates to CASSPVGGTDIQYF.

This clonotype was observed at least ten times. This chain joins TRBV5-1 and TRBJ2-5; 9 nucleotides line up with TRBD2. The J segment lost 4 bases and the V segment lost 4 bases, leaving 2 bases of the junction unmatched. This CDR3 has 13 residues. Germline V CDR1 and CDR2: SGHRS, YFSETQ. Here the CDR3 reads CASSISGGETQYF. DNA for the CDR3: TGCGCCAGCAGCATTAGCGGGGGAGAGACCCAGTACTTC. The full variable domain, completed using reference TRBV5-1 and TRBJ2-5, is KAGVTQTPRYLIKTRGQQVTLSCSPISGHRSVSWYQQTPGQGLQFLFEYFSETQRNKGNFPGRFSGRQFSNSRSEMNVSTLELGDSALYLCASSISGGETQYFGPGTRLLVL.

This clonotype was found many times. The genes are TRBV5-1 and TRBJ2-3; the match to TRBD2 covers 8 bases. This CDR3 contains 15 residues. Germline values: CDR1 SGHRS, CDR2 YFSETQ. V trimming: 4 bases; J trimming: 1 base; junction bases outside the gene matches: 5. CDR3 loop: CASSPGLVGTDTQYF. The CDR3 DNA is TGCGCCAGCAGCCCGGGACTAGTTGGCACAGATACGCAGTATTTT.

This clonotype was picked up a small number of times. This chain joins TRBV7-2 and TRBJ2-1; TRBD2 is a possible D gene (5 bases). V dropped 1 base and J dropped 5 bases, with 12 bases sitting between them. The CDR3 runs 15 residues. The germline gives CDR1 SGHTA, CDR2 FQGNSA. The CDR3 is CASSLGGGSNNEQFF. The DNA of the CDR3 is TGTGCCAGCAGCTTAGGAGGCGGGTCTAACAATGAGCAGTTCTTC.

This clonotype was recorded at least ten times. The rearrangement joins TRBV24-1 to TRBJ2-1; 7 positions agree with TRBD1. With V trimmed by 3 bases and J by 3 bases, 4 bases remained unmatched. The CDR3 sequence is 15 residues long. The germline gives CDR1 KGHDR, CDR2 SFDVKD. DNA for the CDR3: TGTGCCACCAGTGATCCGAGGGGGCACTACAATGAGCAGTTCTTC. It specifies CATSDPRGHYNEQFF.

This clonotype was counted a few times. J is TRBJ2-7 and V is TRBV12-3 or TRBV12-4; tentatively, D is TRBD2 (6 bases). CDR3 length: 16 residues. Trimming shortened V by 3 bases and J by 1 base, and 16 bases separated the two germline ends. The CDR3 loop is CASSFSLSGVSYEQYF. Written as DNA, the CDR3 is TGTGCCAGCAGTTTCTCCCTCTCGGGGGTATCCTACGAGCAGTACTTC.

This clonotype was recorded a few times. This chain uses TRBV4-2 with TRBJ2-7; possible D gene TRBD2, 6 bases. The CDR3 consists of 15 residues. Looked up from germline, CDR1 is LGHNA and CDR2 is YNFKEQ. V was shortened by 2 bases and J by 0 bases, with 11 bases between the two germline ends. This chain's CDR3 is CASSQSGWSSYEQYF. In DNA, the CDR3 is TGTGCCAGCAGCCAAAGCGGGTGGAGCTCCTACGAGCAGTACTTC.

V is TRBV5-6 and J is TRBJ2-7, with D hard to call. V gave up 1 base and J gave up 5 bases, with 10 bases separating them. Germline lookup yields CDR1 SGHDT and CDR2 YYEEEE. CDR3 length: 13 amino acids. CDR3 protein: CASSLSWVDEQYF. DNA of the CDR3: TGTGCCAGCAGCTTGTCATGGGTGGACGAGCAGTACTTC.

This clonotype occurred many times. The V and J genes are TRBV27 and TRBJ2-1; 11 nucleotides line up with TRBD2. Germline CDR1 MNHEY, CDR2 SMNVEV (reference sequence). V lost 3 bases, J lost 4 bases, and 5 bases stayed unmatched. CDR3 length: 16 amino acids. The CDR3 nucleotides are TGTGCCAGCAGTTTCCTCGGGACTAGCGGTTACAATGAGCAGTTCTTC. Translating gives CASSFLGTSGYNEQFF.

This sequence joins TRBV3-1 and TRBJ2-1; TRBD2 matches 12 bases. The CDR3 totals 20 residues. Germline trimming cut 0 bases from V and 7 bases from J; bases unmatched to any gene: 16. Germline-derived CDR1 and CDR2 are LGHDT and YNNKEL (reference sequence). The CDR3 region has the DNA TGTGCCAGCAGCCAAGAAATTCCGGGACTAGCGGGCGTGGTAGGGAATGAGCAGTTCTTC. Its translation is CASSQEIPGLAGVVGNEQFF.

The rearrangement uses TRBV6-5 and TRBJ2-1, with 8 bases aligning to TRBD2. The ends lost 3 bases at V and 9 bases at J; junction bases unmatched: 7. Germline V gives CDR1 MNHEY, CDR2 SVGAGI. The CDR3 length is 14 residues. CDR3 loop: CASSYPSGGGEQFF. The CDR3 nucleotides are TGTGCCAGCAGTTATCCTTCGGGAGGGGGTGAGCAGTTCTTC.

This clonotype came up many times. This chain connects TRBV5-1 to TRBJ1-4; 9 bases match TRBD1. From germline, CDR1 is SGHRS and CDR2 YFSETQ. Trimming removed 0 bases from V and 8 bases from J; junction bases left unmatched: 5. The length of the CDR3 is 15 residues. This CDR3 is CASSLGDREAEKLFF. Written as DNA, the CDR3 is TGCGCCAGCAGCTTGGGGGACAGGGAAGCGGAAAAACTGTTTTTT.

This clonotype was seen more than once but under ten times. The gene calls are TRBV29-1 and TRBJ2-5; 16 bases agree with TRBD2. CDR3 length equals 15 residues. Germline-derived CDR1 and CDR2 are SQVTM and ANQGSEA. V lost 8 bases, J lost 2 bases, and 5 bases stayed unmatched. The CDR3 region has the DNA TGCAGCTCCGGGACTAGCGGGAGGGTGCAAGAGACCCAGTACTTC. Translating it yields CSSGTSGRVQETQYF.

This clonotype was recorded many times. The chain is built from TRBV3-1 and TRBJ2-4; D is ambiguous. Trimming cost V 3 bases and J 1 base, with 19 bases left between them. CDR3 length: 18 residues. Germline-derived CDR1 and CDR2 are LGHDT and YNNKEL (reference sequence). The DNA of the CDR3 is TGTGCCAGCAGCCACTTTATTTCGGCCAGGTTGGCCAAAAACATTCAGTACTTC. It codes for CASSHFISARLAKNIQYF.

The chain joins TRBV20-1 to TRBJ2-1, with a weak D call TRBD2 (5 bases). Germline values: CDR1 DFQATT, CDR2 SNEGSKA (reference sequence). The ends were cut back, 1 base at V and 5 bases at J, with 12 bases in the middle. The CDR3 is 14 residues long. CDR3 sequence (DNA): TGCAGTGCTAGAGTACTAGTTCCTAACAATGAGCAGTTCTTC. Encoded protein: CSARVLVPNNEQFF.

This sequence joins TRBV9 and TRBJ2-1; 8 bases are a match to TRBD2. This CDR3 has 15 residues. V was pared by 3 bases and J by 4 bases, with 6 bases of the junction left unmatched. Germline CDR1 SGDLS, CDR2 YYNGEE. The CDR3 protein is CASSGAGGVYNEQFF. For the CDR3, the DNA is TGTGCCAGCAGCGGGGCGGGAGGCGTATACAATGAGCAGTTCTTC.